One TCR beta chain is described in this entry. The data belong to a study of blood T cell repertoires in COVID-19. TCRdb's table, derived via immunoSEQ multiplex PCR, lists solely in-frame clones and lacks some. The sample has about 62,000 clones; 85% to 90% are singletons. After removal of 6 bases from V and 3 bases from J, the junction contained 4 bases not matched to a gene. The CDR3 consists of 13 residues. The chain links TRBV12-3 or TRBV12-4 to TRBJ1-2; 7 bases match TRBD1. This clonotype originated in a woman aged 55-69 years with COVID-19, enrolled during active disease. Sequencing was performed on peripheral blood. The CDR3 protein is CASRQTGDYGYTF. CDR3 sequence (DNA): TGTGCCAGCAGGCAAACAGGGGACTATGGCTACACCTTC.